Sequencing of this T cell receptor (beta chain) was carried out in a study of spatial heterogeneity in lung cancer. MiXCR was run by TCRdb on the 5' RACE reads, yielding one entry per CDR3 protein. The sample lists under 150,000 distinct CDR3 sequences; 9.5% to 14% were seen once. Noted time point: blood at routine non-recurrence follow-up after resection. Sequencing was performed on whole RNA extracted from tumor and nontumor lung tissue, or from frozen PBMC, and the material was left unsorted. Germline CDR1 DFQATT, CDR2 SNEGSKA (reference sequence). J was trimmed by 1 base and V by 1 base; bases with no gene match: 1. The CDR3 runs 14 residues.

This TCR came from a female donor with early-stage non-small cell lung cancer. The V call is TRBV20-1, the J call TRBJ2-5; TRBD2 aligns across 9 bases. The input for sequencing was PBMCs, taken at follow-up. CDR3 nucleotides: TGCAGTGCTAGAGGACTAGCGGCCCAAGAGACCCAGTACTTC. This encodes CSARGLAAQETQYF.